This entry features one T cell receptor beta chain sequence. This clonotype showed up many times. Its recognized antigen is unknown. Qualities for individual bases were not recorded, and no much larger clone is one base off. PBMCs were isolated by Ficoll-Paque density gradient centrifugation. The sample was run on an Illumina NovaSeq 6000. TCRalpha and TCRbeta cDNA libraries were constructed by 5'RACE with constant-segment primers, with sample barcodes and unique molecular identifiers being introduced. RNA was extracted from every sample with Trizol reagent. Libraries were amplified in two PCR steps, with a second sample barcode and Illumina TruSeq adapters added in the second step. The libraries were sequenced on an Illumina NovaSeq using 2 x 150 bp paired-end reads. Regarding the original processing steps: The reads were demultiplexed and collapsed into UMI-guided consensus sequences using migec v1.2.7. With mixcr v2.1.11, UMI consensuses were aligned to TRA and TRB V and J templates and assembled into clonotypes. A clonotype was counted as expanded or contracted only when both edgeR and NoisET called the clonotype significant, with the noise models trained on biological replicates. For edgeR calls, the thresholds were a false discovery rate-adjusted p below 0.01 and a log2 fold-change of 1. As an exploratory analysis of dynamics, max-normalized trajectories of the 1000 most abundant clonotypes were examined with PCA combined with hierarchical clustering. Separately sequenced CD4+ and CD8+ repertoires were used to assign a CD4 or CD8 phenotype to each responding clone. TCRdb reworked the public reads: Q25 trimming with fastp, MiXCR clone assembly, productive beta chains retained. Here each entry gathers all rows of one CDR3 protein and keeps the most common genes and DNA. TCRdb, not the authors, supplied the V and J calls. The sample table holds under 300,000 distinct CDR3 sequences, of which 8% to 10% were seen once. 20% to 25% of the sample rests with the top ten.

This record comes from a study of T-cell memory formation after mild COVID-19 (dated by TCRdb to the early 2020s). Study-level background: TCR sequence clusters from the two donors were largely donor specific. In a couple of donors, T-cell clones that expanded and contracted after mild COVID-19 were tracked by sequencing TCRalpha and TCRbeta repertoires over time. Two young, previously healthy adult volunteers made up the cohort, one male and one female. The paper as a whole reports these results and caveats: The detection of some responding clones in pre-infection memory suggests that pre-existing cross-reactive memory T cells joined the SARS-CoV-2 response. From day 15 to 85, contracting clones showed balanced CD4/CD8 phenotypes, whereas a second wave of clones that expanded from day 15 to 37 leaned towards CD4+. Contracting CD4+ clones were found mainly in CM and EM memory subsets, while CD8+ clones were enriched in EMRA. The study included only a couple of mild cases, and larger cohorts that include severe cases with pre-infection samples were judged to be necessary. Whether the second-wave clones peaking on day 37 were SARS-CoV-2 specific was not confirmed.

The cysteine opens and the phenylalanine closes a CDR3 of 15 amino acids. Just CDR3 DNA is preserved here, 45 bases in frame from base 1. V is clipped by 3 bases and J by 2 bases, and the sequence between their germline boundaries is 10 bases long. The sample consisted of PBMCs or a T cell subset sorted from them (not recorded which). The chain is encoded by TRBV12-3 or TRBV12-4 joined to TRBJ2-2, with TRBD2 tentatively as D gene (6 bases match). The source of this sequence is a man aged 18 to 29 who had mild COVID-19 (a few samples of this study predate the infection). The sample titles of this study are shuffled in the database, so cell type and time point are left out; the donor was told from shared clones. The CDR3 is CASSFAGPNTGELFF. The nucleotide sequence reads TGTGCCAGCAGTTTCGCGGGGCCTAACACCGGGGAGCTGTTTTTT.